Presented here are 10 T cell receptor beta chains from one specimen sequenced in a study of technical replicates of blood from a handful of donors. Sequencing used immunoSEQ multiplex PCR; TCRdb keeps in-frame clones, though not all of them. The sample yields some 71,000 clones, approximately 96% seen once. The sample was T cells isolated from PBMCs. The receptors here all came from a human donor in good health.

The chain's CDR3 is CASPRGPNYGYTF. The CDR3 coding sequence is TGTGCCAGCCCTAGGGGGCCTAACTATGGCTACACCTTC. This chain links TRBV2 with TRBJ1-2, with TRBD1 identical over 7 bases. The germline gives CDR1 SNHLY, CDR2 FYNNEI. The CDR3 covers 13 residues. V was clipped by 8 bases and J by 0 bases; unmatched bases: 3.

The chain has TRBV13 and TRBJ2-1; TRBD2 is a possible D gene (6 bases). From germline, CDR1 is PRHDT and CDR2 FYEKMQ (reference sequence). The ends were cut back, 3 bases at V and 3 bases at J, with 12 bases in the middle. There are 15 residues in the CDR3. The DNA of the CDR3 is TGTGCCAGCAGCTTGGGGACTGAGCACTACAATGAGCAGTTCTTC. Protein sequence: CASSLGTEHYNEQFF. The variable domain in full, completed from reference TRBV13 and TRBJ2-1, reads AAGVIQSPRHLIKEKRETATLKCYPIPRHDTVYWYQQGPGQDPQFLISFYEKMQSDKGSIPDRFSAQQFSDYHSELNMSSLELGDSALYFCASSLGTEHYNEQFFGPGTRLTVL.

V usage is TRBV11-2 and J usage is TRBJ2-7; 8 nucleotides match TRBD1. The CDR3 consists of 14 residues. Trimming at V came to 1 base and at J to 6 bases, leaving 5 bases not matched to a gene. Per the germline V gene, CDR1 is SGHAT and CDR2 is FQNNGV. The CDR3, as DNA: TGTGCCAGCAGCTTAGGGACAGGGACGTTCGAGCAGTACTTC. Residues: CASSLGTGTFEQYF.

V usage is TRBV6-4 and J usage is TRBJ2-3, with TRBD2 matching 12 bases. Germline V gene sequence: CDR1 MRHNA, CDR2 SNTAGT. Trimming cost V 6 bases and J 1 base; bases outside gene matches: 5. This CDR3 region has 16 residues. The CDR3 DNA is TGTGCCAGCAGCGAGACTAGCGGGAGCGGCACAGATACGCAGTATTTT. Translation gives CASSETSGSGTDTQYF.

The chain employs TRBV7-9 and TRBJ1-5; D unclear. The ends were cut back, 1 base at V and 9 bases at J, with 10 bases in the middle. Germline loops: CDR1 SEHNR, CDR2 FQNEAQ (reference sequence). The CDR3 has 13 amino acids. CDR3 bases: TGTGCCAGCAGCTTAGATTTCGAGCGGCCCCAGCATTTT. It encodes CASSLDFERPQHF. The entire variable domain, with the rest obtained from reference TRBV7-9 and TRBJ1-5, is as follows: DTGVSQNPRHKITKRGQNVTFRCDPISEHNRLYWYRQTLGQGPEFLTYFQNEAQLEKSRLLSDRFSAERPKGSFSTLEIQRTEQGDSAMYLCASSLDFERPQHFGDGTRLSIL.

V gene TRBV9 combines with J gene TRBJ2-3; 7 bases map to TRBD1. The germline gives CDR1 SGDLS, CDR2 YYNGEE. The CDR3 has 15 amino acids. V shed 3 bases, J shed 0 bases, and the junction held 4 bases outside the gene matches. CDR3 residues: CASSGGTVSTDTQYF. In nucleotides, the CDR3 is TGTGCCAGCAGCGGAGGGACAGTTAGCACAGATACGCAGTATTTT.

CDR3 sequence reads: CASTGRGARGFNEQFF. CDR3 sequence (DNA): TGTGCCAGCACCGGGCGCGGGGCAAGGGGCTTTAATGAGCAGTTCTTC. The chain uses TRBV7-2 and TRBJ2-1; D is possibly TRBD2 (6 bases). Trimming pared 7 bases from V and 7 bases from J, leaving 23 bases between. CDR3 length: 16 residues. The germline gives CDR1 SGHTA, CDR2 FQGNSA. Full variable domain (missing parts from reference TRBV7-2 and TRBJ2-1): GAGVSQSPSNKVTEKGKDVELRCDPISGHTALYWYRQSLGQGLEFLIYFQGNSAPDKSGLPSDRFSAERTGGSVSTLTIQRTQQEDSAVYLCASTGRGARGFNEQFFGPGTRLTVL.

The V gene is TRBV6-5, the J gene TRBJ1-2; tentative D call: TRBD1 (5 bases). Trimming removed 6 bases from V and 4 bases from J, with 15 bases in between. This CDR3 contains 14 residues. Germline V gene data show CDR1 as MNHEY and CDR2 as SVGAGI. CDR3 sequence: CASSPLSGPYGYTF. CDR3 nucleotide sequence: TGTGCCAGCAGCCCTTTATCAGGGCCCTATGGCTACACCTTC.

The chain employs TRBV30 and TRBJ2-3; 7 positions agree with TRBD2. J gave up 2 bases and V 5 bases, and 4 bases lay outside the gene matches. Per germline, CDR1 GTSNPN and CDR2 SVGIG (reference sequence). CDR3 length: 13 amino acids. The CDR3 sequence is CAWSGGNTDTQYF. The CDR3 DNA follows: TGTGCCTGGTCGGGAGGTAACACAGATACGCAGTATTTT.

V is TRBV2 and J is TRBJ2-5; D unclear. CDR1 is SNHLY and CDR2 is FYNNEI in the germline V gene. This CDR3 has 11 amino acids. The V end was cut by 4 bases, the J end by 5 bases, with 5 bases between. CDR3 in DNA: TGTGCCAGCAGTGTAGAGGAGACCCAGTACTTC. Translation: CASSVEETQYF.